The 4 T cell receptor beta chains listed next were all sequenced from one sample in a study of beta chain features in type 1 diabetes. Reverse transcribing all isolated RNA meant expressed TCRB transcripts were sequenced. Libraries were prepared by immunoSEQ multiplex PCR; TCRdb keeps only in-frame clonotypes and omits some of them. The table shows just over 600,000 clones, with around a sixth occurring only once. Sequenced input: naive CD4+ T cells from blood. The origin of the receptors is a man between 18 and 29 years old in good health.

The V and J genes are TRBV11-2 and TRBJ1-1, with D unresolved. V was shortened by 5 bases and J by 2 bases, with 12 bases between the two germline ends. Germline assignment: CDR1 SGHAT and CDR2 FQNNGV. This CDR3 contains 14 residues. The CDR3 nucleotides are TGTGCCAGCAGCCCTTTACGGGGTAACACTGAAGCTTTCTTT. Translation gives CASSPLRGNTEAFF.

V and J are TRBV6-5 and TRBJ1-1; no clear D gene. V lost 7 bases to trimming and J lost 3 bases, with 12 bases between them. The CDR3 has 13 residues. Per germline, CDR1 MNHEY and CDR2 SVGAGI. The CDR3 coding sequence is TGTGCCAGCATTTCATCAGAGGACACTGAAGCTTTCTTT. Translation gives CASISSEDTEAFF.

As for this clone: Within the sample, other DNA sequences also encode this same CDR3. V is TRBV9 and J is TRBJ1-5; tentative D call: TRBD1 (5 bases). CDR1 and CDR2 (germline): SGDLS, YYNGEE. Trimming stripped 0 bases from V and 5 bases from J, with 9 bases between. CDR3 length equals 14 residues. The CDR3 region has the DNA TGTGCCAGCAGCGTAGCGGGGGTTGATCAGCCCCAGCATTTT. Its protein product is CASSVAGVDQPQHF.

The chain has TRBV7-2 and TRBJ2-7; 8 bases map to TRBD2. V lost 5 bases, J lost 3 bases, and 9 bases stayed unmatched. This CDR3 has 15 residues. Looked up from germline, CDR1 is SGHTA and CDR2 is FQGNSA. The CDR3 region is CASSPSGSPHYEQYF. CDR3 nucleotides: TGTGCCAGCAGCCCCAGCGGGAGCCCACACTACGAGCAGTACTTC.